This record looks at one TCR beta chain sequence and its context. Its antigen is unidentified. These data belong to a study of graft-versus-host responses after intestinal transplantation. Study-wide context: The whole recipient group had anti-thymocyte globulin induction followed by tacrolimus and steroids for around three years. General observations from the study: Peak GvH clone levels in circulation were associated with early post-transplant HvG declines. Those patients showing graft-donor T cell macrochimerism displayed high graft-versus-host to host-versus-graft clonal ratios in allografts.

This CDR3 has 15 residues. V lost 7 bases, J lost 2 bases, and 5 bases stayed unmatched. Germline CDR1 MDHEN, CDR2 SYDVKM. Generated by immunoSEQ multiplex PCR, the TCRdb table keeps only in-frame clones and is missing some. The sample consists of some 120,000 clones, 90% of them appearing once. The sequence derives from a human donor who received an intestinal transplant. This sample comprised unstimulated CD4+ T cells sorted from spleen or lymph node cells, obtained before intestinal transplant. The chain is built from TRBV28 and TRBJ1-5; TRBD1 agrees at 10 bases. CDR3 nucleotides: TGTGCCAGCACATTAGGGACAGGGGGCAATCAGCCCCAGCATTTT. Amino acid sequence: CASTLGTGGNQPQHF.